This TCR beta chain was found in a study of blood T cell repertoires in COVID-19. Study at large: Samples came from the United States, Italy and Spain, spanning acute and convalescent COVID-19. Nucleic acid was either cDNA or gDNA, and it came from T cells, B-cell-depleted T cells, or PBMCs.

Trimming left V 0 bases short and J 7 bases short, with 20 bases between. This CDR3 has 17 amino acids. Germline CDR1 is MGHDK and CDR2 is SYGVNS. Authors' analysis steps: Estimation of nucleated cell counts was performed using reference gene primer amplification. The data were produced by immunoSEQ multiplex PCR, yet TCRdb's version contains in-frame clones alone and is incomplete. V and J calls and clone size are those listed in that table; D and trimming were worked out from the DNA. The table shows under 300,000 clones, with 70% to 90% occurring only once. The rearrangement joins TRBV25-1 to TRBJ2-3, with D perhaps matching TRBD2 (5 bases). This receptor was obtained from a woman aged 55-69 years with active or convalescent COVID-19. The sample was peripheral blood. The CDR3 here is CASSEYPRGSGENTQYF. CDR3 DNA: TGTGCCAGCAGTGAATACCCGCGAGGGTCTGGGGAAAATACGCAGTATTTT. Full variable domain (remainder filled in from reference TRBV25-1 and TRBJ2-3): EADIYQTPRYLVIGTGKKITLECSQTMGHDKMYWYQQDPGMELHLIHYSYGVNSTEKGDLSSESTVSRIRTEHFPLTLESARPSHTSQYLCASSEYPRGSGENTQYFGPGTRLTVL.